This T cell receptor beta chain was profiled in a study of technical replicates of blood from four donors. Measured with immunoSEQ multiplex PCR; TCRdb has only the in-frame clones, and not every one. The sample includes over 50,000 clones, 92% of them seen just once. Germline CDR1 is SQVTM and CDR2 is ANQGSEA. The CDR3 contains 14 residues. V dropped 5 bases and J dropped 2 bases, with 14 bases sitting between them. V gene TRBV29-1 combines with J gene TRBJ2-3; TRBD2 might be the D (5 bases). The origin of this receptor is a human donor in good health. Some clones in this sample may be carry-over from other donors' samples. Sequencing was done on a sample of PBMCs. Here the CDR3 reads CSVMGDLLTDTQYF. The CDR3 DNA sequence: TGCAGCGTTATGGGAGACCTCCTCACAGATACGCAGTATTTT.